One sample yielded the 5 T cell receptor beta chains listed below, sequenced in a study of blood T cell repertoires in COVID-19. Method: immunoSEQ multiplex PCR; TCRdb's copy keeps in-frame clones and lacks some. Of roughly 120,000 clones in the sample, 70% to 90% were seen once. Sequenced input: peripheral blood. The receptors here all came from a woman aged 45-59 years with active or convalescent COVID-19.

The rearrangement joins TRBV11-2 to TRBJ2-3; 10 bases line up with TRBD2. This CDR3 is 16 amino acids long. The ends lost 5 bases at V and 1 base at J; junction bases unmatched: 6. Germline V gene sequence: CDR1 SGHAT, CDR2 FQNNGV. CDR3 in amino acids: CASSRSGLAGTDTQYF. Here the CDR3 DNA reads TGTGCCAGCAGCCGAAGTGGACTAGCGGGCACAGATACGCAGTATTTT.

This rearrangement joins TRBV7-3 to TRBJ2-5, with D perhaps TRBD2 (6 bases). This CDR3 has 13 amino acids. The V end was cut by 4 bases, the J end by 0 bases, with 6 bases between. CDR1 is SGHTA, CDR2 FQGTGA, per germline. The CDR3 nucleotides read TGTGCCAGCAGCTGGGGGGACCAAGAGACCCAGTACTTC. It specifies CASSWGDQETQYF.

J is TRBJ2-7 and V is TRBV4-2; 9 nucleotides line up with TRBD2. With 1 base clipped from V and 3 bases from J, the junction kept 7 bases outside the gene matches. The CDR3 length is 16 residues. Per the germline V gene, CDR1 is LGHNA and CDR2 is YNFKEQ. The CDR3 is CASSQAGGRGFYEQYF. The CDR3, as DNA: TGTGCCAGCAGCCAAGCGGGCGGGAGGGGCTTCTACGAGCAGTACTTC.

This chain links TRBV10-3 with TRBJ1-4; a possible D gene is TRBD1 (5 bases). The V gene lost 3 bases and the J gene lost 4 bases, with 9 bases spanning the gap. The CDR3 contains 14 residues. Germline CDR1 ENHRY, CDR2 SYGVKD. This CDR3 reads CAISDRGINEKLFF. CDR3 in DNA: TGTGCCATCAGTGACCGGGGGATTAATGAAAAACTGTTTTTT.

The V call is TRBV28, the J call TRBJ2-1, with 7 bases identical to TRBD2. From germline, CDR1 is MDHEN and CDR2 SYDVKM. Trimming took 4 bases from V and 10 from J; bases not matched to a gene: 10. The CDR3 extends over 14 amino acids. CDR3 nucleotides: TGTGCCAGCAGTTCCGGGACTACGCCGTCGGAGCAGTTCTTC. It codes for CASSSGTTPSEQFF.